This T cell receptor beta chain originates from a study of shared T cell receptors in the human thymus. This table comes from immunoSEQ multiplex PCR, and its TCRdb copy is limited to in-frame clones, with some not included. Of around 730,000 clones in the sample, approximately 85% are singletons; the top ten hold roughly 0.01%. CDR1 and CDR2 (germline): LNHNV, YYDKDF (reference sequence). The CDR3 runs to 16 residues. V gave up 0 bases and J gave up 0 bases; unmatched junction bases: 3. The same data also went into a second study, on human thymus T cells. That paper adds: Donor material was obtained from healthy Finnish infants undergoing corrective surgery for congenital heart defects. Thymic material originated from resections removed in the course of corrective heart surgery. Repertoires sampled from thymus and blood appeared biased in V and J gene usage. Related research has reported that thymic repertoires overlap highly among unrelated individuals.

V gene TRBV15 combines with J gene TRBJ2-5; 8 bases are a match to TRBD2. The sequence was collected from a girl less than two years old with a congenital heart defect. The sample comprised thymocytes. The CDR3 region has the DNA TGTGCCACCAGCAGAGAGCGGGGGGAAAACCAAGAGACCCAGTACTTC. Translating it yields CATSRERGENQETQYF.